Listed below are T cell receptor beta chains from one sample, sequenced in a study of PD-1 blockade in mismatch repair-deficient tumors. Sequencing was performed with immunoSEQ multiplex PCR; in TCRdb, only in-frame clones are kept and a portion is missing. The sample lists under 95,000 clones, about four fifths occurring once. The material sequenced was peripheral blood, taken 44 weeks after starting pembrolizumab. Receptor source: an adult with mismatch repair-deficient cancer. The CDR3 runs from the conserved cysteine through the conserved F or W. A D gene is named only where the DNA matches it firmly.

>TRBJ2-7|-|TRBV20-1
CSAGDNYEQYF
>TRBJ2-1|TRBD2|TRBV29-1
CSVDGGRTNNEQFF
>TRBJ2-5|-|TRBV2
CASSSTSQGWEETQYF
>TRBJ2-5|-|TRBV29-1
CSVENRKETQYF
>TRBJ2-7|TRBD1|TRBV6-5
CASSYMGQGASYEQYF
>TRBJ1-1|-|TRBV4-2
CASSQEGFTEAFF
>TRBJ2-7|TRBD1|TRBV9
CASSVGSRAGQGYGEQYF
>TRBJ2-1|-|TRBV19
CASSIEGNSAAYNEQFF
>TRBJ2-2|-|TRBV29-1
CSVGGRADSTGELFF
>TRBJ2-7|-|TRBV11-2
CASSNLGTVPYEQYF
>TRBJ1-3|-|TRBV11-3
CASSRRDTGNTIYF
>TRBJ2-7|-|TRBV7-2
CASSLTGTSKYEQYF
>TRBJ1-1|-|TRBV11-2
CASHTGNTEAFF
>TRBJ2-4|TRBD1|TRBV12-5
CASGFGQGDLRMGKNIQYF
>TRBJ2-5|-|TRBV6-5
CASRGLTRETQYF
>TRBJ1-1|-|TRBV10-3
CATSLSGNTEAFF
>TRBJ2-1|TRBD2|TRBV5-1
CASSLGLLAGAYNEQFF
>TRBJ2-2|-|TRBV27
CASRIGFSGELFF
>TRBJ1-2|TRBD1|TRBV4-1
CASSSDRGRGYTF
>TRBJ2-6|-|TRBV7-9
CASSLGVSGANVLTF
>TRBJ2-7|TRBD1|TRBV10-3
CAISTGQGAHEQYF
>TRBJ2-3|-|TRBV9
CASSVAGGDTDTQYF
>TRBJ1-1|-|TRBV5-6
CASSLSNWRGHTEAFF
>TRBJ2-3|TRBD1|TRBV7-9
CASSLHQGAPGDTQYF
>TRBJ2-1|TRBD2|TRBV9
CASSVDPSGRRGNEQFF
>TRBJ2-7|-|TRBV7-8
CASSLASQRYEQYF
>TRBJ1-2|-|TRBV27
CASRLRSSYGYTF
>TRBJ2-7|TRBD2|TRBV7-8
CASSRIGTSGEGEQYF
>TRBJ1-3|TRBD1|TRBV19
CASREIQGALGNTIYF
>TRBJ1-1|TRBD1|TRBV6-1
CASLGTGTEAFF
>TRBJ2-7|TRBD1|TRBV9
CASSPRTGIYEQYF
>TRBJ1-1|-|TRBV29-1
CSVEDGVQALHTEAFF
>TRBJ2-7|-|TRBV19
CASGGRRPTEEQYF
>TRBJ2-7|-|TRBV15
CATSSYNEQYF
>TRBJ1-1|-|TRBV5-5
CASSFMGRLNTEAFF
>TRBJ1-5|-|TRBV29-1
CSATGVGLGNQPQHF
>TRBJ2-3|-|TRBV19
CASSIKGGSDTQYF